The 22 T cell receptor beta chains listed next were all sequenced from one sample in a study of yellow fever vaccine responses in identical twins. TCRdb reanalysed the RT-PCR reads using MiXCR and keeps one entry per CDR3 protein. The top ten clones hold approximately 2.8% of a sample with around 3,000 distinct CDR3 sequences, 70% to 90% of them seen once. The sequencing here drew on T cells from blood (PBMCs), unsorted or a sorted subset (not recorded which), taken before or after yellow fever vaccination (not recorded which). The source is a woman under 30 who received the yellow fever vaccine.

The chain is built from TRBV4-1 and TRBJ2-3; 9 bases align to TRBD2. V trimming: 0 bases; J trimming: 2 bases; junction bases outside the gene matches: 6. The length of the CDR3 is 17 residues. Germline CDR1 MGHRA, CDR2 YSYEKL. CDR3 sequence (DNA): TGCGCCAGCAGCCAAGATCCCCGCGGGAGGGCCACAGATACGCAGTATTTT. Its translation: CASSQDPRGRATDTQYF.

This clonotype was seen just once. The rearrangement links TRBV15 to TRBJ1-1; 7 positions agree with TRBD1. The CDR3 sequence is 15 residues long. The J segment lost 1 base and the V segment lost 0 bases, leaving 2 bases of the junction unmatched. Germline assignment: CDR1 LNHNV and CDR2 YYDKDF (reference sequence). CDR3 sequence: CATSREGTANTEAFF. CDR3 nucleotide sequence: TGTGCCACCAGCAGAGAAGGGACAGCGAACACTGAAGCTTTCTTT.

CDR3 sequence reads: CASSYSGTGDEVANYGYTF. In DNA, the CDR3 is TGTGCCAGCAGTTACTCAGGGACAGGGGACGAAGTAGCTAACTATGGCTACACCTTC. This sequence joins TRBV6-2 or TRBV6-3 and TRBJ1-2, with 10 bases matching TRBD1. The V gene end was trimmed by 0 bases and the J gene end by 0 bases; junction bases not matched to a gene: 10. The CDR3 runs 19 residues. Germline assignment: CDR1 MNHEY and CDR2 SVGEGT.

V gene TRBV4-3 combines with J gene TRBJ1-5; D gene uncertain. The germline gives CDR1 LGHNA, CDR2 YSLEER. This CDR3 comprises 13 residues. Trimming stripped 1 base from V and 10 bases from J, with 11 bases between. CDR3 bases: TGCGCCAGCAGCCAAGCTCTCAGTTCCCCCCAGCATTTT. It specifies CASSQALSSPQHF.

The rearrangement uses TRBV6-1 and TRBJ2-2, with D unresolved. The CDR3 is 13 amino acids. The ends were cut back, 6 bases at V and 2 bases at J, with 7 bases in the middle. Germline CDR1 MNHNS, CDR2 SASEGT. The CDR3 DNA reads TGTGCCAGCAGGGGTTTTAACACCGGGGAGCTGTTTTTT. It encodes CASRGFNTGELFF.

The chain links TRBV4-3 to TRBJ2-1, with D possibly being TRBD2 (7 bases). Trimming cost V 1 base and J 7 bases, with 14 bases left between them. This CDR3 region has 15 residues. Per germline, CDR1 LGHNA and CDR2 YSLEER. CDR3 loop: CASSQVAGAGNEQFF. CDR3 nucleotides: TGCGCCAGCAGCCAAGTTGCGGGGGCGGGAAATGAGCAGTTCTTC.

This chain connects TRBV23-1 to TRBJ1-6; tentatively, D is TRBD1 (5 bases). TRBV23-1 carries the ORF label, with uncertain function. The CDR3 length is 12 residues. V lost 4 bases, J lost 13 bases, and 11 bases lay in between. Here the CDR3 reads CASSPQTAPLHF. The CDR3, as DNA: TGCGCCAGCAGTCCGCAGACAGCCCCCCTCCACTTT.

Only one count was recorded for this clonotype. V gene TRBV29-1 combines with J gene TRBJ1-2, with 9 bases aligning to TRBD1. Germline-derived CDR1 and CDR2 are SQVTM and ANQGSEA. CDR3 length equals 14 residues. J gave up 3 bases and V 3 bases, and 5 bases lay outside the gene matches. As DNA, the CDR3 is TGCAGCGTTGAGGGGGGACAGGGAGACTATGGCTACACCTTC. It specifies CSVEGGQGDYGYTF.

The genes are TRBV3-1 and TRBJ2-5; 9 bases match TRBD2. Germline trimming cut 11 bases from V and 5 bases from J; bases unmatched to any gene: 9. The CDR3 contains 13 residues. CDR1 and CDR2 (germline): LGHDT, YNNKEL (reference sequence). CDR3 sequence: CAARGGEVETQYF. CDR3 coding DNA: TGTGCCGCGCGGGGGGGAGAAGTGGAGACCCAGTACTTC.

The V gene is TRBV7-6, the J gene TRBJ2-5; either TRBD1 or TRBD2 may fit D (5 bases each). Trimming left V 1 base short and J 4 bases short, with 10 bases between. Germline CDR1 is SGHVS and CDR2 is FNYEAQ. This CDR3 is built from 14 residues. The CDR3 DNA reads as TGTGCCAGCAGCTTAGTGAGGGGAGCAGAGACCCAGTACTTC. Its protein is CASSLVRGAETQYF.

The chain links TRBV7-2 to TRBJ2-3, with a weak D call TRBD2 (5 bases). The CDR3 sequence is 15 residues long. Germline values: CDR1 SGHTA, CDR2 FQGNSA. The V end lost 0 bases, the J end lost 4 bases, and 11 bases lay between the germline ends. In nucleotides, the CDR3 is TGTGCCAGCAGCTTAGCGTGGGGTAGCGCAGATACGCAGTATTTT. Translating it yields CASSLAWGSADTQYF.

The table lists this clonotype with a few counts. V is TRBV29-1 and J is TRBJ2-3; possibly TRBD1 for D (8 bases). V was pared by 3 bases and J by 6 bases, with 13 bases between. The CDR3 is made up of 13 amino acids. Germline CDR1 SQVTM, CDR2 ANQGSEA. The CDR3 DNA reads TGCAGCGTTGATTTACAGGGGGGGGATACGCAGTATTTT. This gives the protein CSVDLQGGDTQYF.

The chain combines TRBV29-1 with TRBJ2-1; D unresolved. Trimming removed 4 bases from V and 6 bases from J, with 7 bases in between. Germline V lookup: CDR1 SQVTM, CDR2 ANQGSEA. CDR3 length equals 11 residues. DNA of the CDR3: TGCAGCGTTGCGGTGTCCAATGAGCAGTTCTTC. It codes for CSVAVSNEQFF.

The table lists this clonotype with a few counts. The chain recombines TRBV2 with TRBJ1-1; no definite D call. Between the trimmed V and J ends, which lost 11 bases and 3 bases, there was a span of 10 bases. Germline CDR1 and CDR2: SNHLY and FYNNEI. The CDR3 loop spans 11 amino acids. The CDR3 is CAGLQDTEAFF. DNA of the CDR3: TGTGCCGGACTCCAGGACACTGAAGCTTTCTTT.

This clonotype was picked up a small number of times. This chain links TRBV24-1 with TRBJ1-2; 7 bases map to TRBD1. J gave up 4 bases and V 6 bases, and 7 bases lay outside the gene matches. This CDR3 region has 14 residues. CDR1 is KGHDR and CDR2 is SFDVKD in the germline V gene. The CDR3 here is CATSQDRYSYGYTF. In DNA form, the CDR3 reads TGTGCCACCAGTCAGGACAGGTACAGCTATGGCTACACCTTC.

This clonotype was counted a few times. The chain's CDR3 is CASSGDSSGNTIYF. CDR3 coding DNA: TGTGCCAGCAGTGGGGACAGCTCTGGAAACACCATATATTTT. V gene TRBV2 combines with J gene TRBJ1-3; TRBD1 agrees at 7 bases. CDR3 length: 14 residues. The J segment lost 0 bases and the V segment lost 4 bases, leaving 0 bases of the junction unmatched. Germline values: CDR1 SNHLY, CDR2 FYNNEI. Drawing the rest from reference TRBV2 and TRBJ1-3, the complete variable domain is EPEVTQTPSHQVTQMGQEVILRCVPISNHLYFYWYRQILGQKVEFLVSFYNNEISEKSEIFDDQFSVERPDGSNFTLKIRSTKLEDSAMYFCASSGDSSGNTIYFGEGSWLTVV.

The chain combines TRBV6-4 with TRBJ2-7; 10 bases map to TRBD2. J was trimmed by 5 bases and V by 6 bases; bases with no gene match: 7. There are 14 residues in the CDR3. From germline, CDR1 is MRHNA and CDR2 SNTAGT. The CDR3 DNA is TGTGCCAGCAGAGACGCTAGCGGGGGCCACGAGCAGTACTTC. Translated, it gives CASRDASGGHEQYF.

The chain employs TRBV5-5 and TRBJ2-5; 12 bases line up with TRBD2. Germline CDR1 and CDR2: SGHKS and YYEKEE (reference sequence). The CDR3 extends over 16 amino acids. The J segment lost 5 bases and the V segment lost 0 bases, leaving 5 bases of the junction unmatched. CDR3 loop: CASSLGLAGVVETQYF. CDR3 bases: TGTGCCAGCAGCTTGGGACTAGCGGGGGTAGTGGAGACCCAGTACTTC. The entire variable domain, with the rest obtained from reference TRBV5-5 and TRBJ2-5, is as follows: DAGVTQSPTHLIKTRGQQVTLRCSPISGHKSVSWYQQVLGQGPQFIFQYYEKEERGRGNFPDRFSARQFPNYSSELNVNALLLGDSALYLCASSLGLAGVVETQYFGPGTRLLVL.

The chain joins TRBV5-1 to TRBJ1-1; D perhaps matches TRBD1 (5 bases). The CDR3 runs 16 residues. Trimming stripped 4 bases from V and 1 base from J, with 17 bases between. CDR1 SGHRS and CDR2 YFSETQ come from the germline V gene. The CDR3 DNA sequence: TGCGCCAGCAGCCATGATCTACAGGAGCCGAACACTGAAGCTTTCTTT. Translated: CASSHDLQEPNTEAFF.

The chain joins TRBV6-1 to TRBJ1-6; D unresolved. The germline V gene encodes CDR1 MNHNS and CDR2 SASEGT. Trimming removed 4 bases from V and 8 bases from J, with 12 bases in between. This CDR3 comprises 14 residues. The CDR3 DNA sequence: TGTGCCAGCAGTGCGCTCGGGGTAGATTCACCCCTCCACTTT. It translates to CASSALGVDSPLHF.

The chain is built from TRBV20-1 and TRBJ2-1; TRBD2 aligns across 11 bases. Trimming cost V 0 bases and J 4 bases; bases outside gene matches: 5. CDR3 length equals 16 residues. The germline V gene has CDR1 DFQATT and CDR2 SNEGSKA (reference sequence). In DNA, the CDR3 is TGCAGTGCTAGAGATGGGACTAGCGGACAGTACAATGAGCAGTTCTTC. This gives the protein CSARDGTSGQYNEQFF.

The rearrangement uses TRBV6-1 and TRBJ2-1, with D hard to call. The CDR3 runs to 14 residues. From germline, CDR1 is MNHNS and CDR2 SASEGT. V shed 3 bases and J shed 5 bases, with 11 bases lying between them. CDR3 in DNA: TGTGCCAGCAGTGAGCACCTGGAAAACAATGAGCAGTTCTTC. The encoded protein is CASSEHLENNEQFF.